This TCR beta chain was profiled in a study of cytomegalovirus exposure and HLA in healthy donors. Study-wide results and caveats: Most subjects had HLA-A and HLA-B alleles reportedly predicted accurately by TCR beta sequences.

Germline values: CDR1 SQVTM, CDR2 ANQGSEA. The CDR3 extends over 11 amino acids. On this clone itself: Its antigen is currently unknown.

In the PCR, 60 Vbeta and 13 Jbeta primers were used. Measured with immunoSEQ multiplex PCR; TCRdb has only the in-frame clones, and not every one. The sample shows approximately 150,000 clones, 70% to 75% of them seen only once. The rearrangement uses TRBV29-1 and TRBJ1-2; D is perhaps TRBD1 (6 bases). The sequenced sample consisted of PBMCs. The TCR was taken from a man younger than 35 in good health and CMV-seropositive. The CDR3 bases are TGCCTAGTTGAGGGGGTCGGGGGCTACACCTTC. It specifies CLVEGVGGYTF.